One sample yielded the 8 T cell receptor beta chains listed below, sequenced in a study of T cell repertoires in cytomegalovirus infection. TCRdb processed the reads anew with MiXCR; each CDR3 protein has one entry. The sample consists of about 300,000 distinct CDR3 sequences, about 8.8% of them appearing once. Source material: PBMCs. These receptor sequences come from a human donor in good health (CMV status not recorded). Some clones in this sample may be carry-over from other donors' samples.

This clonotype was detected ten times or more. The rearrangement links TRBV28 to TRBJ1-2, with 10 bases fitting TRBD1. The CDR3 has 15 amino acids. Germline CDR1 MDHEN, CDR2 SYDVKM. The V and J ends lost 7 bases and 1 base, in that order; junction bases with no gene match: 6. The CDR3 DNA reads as TGTGCCAGCATTGGGACAGGGGTACTTAACTATGGCTACACCTTC. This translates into CASIGTGVLNYGYTF.

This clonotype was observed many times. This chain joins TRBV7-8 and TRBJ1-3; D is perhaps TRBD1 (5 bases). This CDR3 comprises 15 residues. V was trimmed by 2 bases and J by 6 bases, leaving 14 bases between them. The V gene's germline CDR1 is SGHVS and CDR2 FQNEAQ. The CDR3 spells CASSLKGRAQNTIYF. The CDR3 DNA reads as TGTGCCAGCAGCTTAAAGGGACGGGCCCAAAACACCATATATTTT.

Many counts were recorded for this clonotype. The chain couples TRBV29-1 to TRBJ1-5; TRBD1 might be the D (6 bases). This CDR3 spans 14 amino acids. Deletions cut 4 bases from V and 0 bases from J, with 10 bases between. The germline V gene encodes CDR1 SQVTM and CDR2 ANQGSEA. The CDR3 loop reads CSVGTAHSNQPQHF. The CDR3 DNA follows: TGCAGCGTTGGGACAGCTCATAGCAATCAGCCCCAGCATTTT.

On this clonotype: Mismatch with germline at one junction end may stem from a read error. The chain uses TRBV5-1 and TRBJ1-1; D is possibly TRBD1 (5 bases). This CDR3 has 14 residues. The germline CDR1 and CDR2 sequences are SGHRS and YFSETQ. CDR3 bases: TGCGCCAACAGCTTGGGGCCGGGAGACACTGAAGCTTTCTTT. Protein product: CANSLGPGDTEAFF. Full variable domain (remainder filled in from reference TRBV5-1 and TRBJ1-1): KAGVTQTPRYLIKTRGQQVTLSCSPISGHRSVSWYQQTPGQGLQFLFEYFSETQRNKGNFPGRFSGRQFSNSRSEMNVSTLELGDSALYLCANSLGPGDTEAFFGQGTRLTVV.

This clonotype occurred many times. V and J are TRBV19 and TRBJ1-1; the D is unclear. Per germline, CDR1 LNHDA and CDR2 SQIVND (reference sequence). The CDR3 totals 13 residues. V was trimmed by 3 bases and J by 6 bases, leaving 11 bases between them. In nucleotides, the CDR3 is TGTGCCAGTAGTATCGTCGGTTCCCCTGAAGCTTTCTTT. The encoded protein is CASSIVGSPEAFF.

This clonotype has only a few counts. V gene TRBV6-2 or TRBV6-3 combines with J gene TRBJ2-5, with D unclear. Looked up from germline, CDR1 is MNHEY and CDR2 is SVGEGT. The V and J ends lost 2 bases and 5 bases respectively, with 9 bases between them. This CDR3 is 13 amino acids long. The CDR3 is CASSYNPGETQYF. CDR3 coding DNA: TGTGCCAGCAGTTACAACCCGGGCGAGACCCAGTACTTC.

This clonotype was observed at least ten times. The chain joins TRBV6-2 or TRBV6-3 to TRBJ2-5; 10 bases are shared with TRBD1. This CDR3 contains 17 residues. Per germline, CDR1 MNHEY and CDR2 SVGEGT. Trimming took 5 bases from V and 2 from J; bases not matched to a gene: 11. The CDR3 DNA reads TGTGCCAGCAGTCAGACAGGGGGCTGGGGGGATCAAGAGACCCAGTACTTC. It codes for CASSQTGGWGDQETQYF.

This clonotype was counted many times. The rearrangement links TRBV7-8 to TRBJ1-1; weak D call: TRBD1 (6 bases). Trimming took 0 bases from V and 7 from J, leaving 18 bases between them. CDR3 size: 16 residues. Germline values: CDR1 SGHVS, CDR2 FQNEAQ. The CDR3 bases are TGTGCCAGCAGCTTAGCCCTCGCAGGGGCATTAGGTGAAGCTTTCTTT. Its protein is CASSLALAGALGEAFF.